This TCR beta chain was identified during a study of blood T cell repertoires in COVID-19. On the study more broadly: The United States, Italy and Spain supplied acute and convalescent COVID-19 samples. The cDNA or gDNA used as material had been derived from T cells, B-cell-depleted T cells, or PBMCs.

As originally analysed: The assay estimated nucleated cells by amplifying reference gene primers. The table came from immunoSEQ multiplex PCR; TCRdb's copy has only in-frame clones and leaves some out. V, J and clone size are those of that table, while D and trimming were read from the DNA. The sample yields 300,000 or so clones, roughly 91% seen once. The CDR3 loop spans 18 amino acids. Germline trimming cut 0 bases from V and 6 bases from J; bases unmatched to any gene: 8. The germline gives CDR1 MNHEY, CDR2 SVGEGT. Sequencing used peripheral blood. This receptor was identified in a man aged 50 to 60 with active or convalescent COVID-19. The genes are TRBV6-2 or TRBV6-3 and TRBJ2-2; TRBD2 agrees at 12 bases. DNA of the CDR3: TGTGCCAGCAGTTACTCTCCCCTAGCGGGGGGGTTGGCCGGGGAGCTGTTTTTT. It yields the protein CASSYSPLAGGLAGELFF.